This T cell receptor (beta chain) was obtained from a study of T cells in Graves' hyperthyroidism and ophthalmopathy. General study findings and limits: Among thyroid clonotypes expanded above 0.001, most also appeared in blood.

The CDR3 spans 14 residues. CDR1 and CDR2 from the germline V gene are SNHLY and FYNNEI. With regard to this clonotype: Its antigen is still unknown. A single base separates this from a much larger clone, so it may be a read error.

Researchers took RNA transcripts and amplified the TCR beta CDR3 regions from them. A set of HTBI primers served as the primers for a first-round RT-PCR of the TCR CDR3. TCRdb used MiXCR to reprocess the multiplex PCR reads, holding one entry per CDR3 protein. This repertoire shows about 210,000 distinct CDR3 sequences, under 20% found once; its top ten account for approximately 50%. Uncontrolled infections, other autoimmune diseases, pregnancy or lactation led to exclusion of patients. The source of this sequence is a man aged 50-60 years with Graves' hyperthyroidism. The chain carries TRBV2 and TRBJ2-3; D is undetermined. Near its end, the DNA agrees better with TRBJ1-5, so the J call may be wrong. Sequences were obtained from blood. The DNA of the CDR3 is TGTGCCAGCAGTGAGACCTTTCTGGCAGATACGCAGCATTTT. Its protein is CASSETFLADTQHF.